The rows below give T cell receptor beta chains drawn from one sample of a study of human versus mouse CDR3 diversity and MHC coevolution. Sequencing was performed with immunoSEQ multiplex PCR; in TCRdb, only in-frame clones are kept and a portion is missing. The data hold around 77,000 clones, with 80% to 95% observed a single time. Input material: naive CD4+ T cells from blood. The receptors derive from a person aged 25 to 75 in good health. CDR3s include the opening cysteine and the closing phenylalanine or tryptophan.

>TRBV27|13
CASSLISGNTIYF
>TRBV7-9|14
CASSRDRGRREAFF
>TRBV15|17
CATSRGQGVRYNSPLHF
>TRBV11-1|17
CASSFLSGTGFGNTIYF
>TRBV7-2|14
CASSRRGSSREQYF
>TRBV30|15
CAWSRGQGLYNEQFF
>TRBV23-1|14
CANAPGQPWNIQYF
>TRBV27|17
CASSPLGGRNSNQPQHF
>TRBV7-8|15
CASSQIRDTRNGYTF
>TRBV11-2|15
CASSPRDRVYNEQFF
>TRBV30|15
CAWSSVTGKNEKLFF
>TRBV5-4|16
CASSLGGTSGTFEQFF
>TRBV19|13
CASSNSLYEKLFF
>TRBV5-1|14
CASSLDGERAEAFF
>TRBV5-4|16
CASSSGGTSSGNTIYF
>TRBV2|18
CASSKTFARTGGLDEQFF
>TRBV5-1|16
CASSLSAGGYNSPLHF
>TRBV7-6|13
CASSQGGTGELFF
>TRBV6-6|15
CASIQAGQGNYGYTF
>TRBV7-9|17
CASSLGVASTYNEKLFF
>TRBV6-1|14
CASSNWAGREKLFF
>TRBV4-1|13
CASSYIRGYEQYF